This TCR beta chain comes out of a study of post-analysis software for immune sequencing data. Overall study context: Relapsing-remitting, secondary progressive and progressive-relapsing courses of multiple sclerosis were included. General study points: Controls showed lower frequencies than patients for five or six TRBV segments, and TRBV5-6, TRBV5-1 and TRBV20-1 were among these. F-measure co-clustering was strong for batch-matched samples. Diversity measured as normalized Chao1 was significantly lower in multiple sclerosis patients than in controls.

Germline CDR1 reads DFQATT; CDR2 reads SNEGSKA (reference sequence). There are 15 residues in the CDR3. V shed 0 bases and J 1 base; nucleotides not matched to a gene: 5. A note on this clonotype: Its target is unknown.

Tagging with unique molecular identifiers was a feature of the TCR beta cDNA libraries. Input populations of about 0.85 to 11 million T cells gave rise to 500,000 or so cDNA molecules. Each CDR3 protein is one row after TCRdb ran MiXCR on the PCR reads. This table holds roughly 700,000 distinct CDR3 sequences, 30% found once. Sequenced input: blood. The chain couples TRBV20-1 to TRBJ2-7; 8 bases align to TRBD1. This receptor was obtained from a girl aged 10 to 17 with multiple sclerosis. The CDR3 DNA reads as TGCAGTGCTAGAGACAATGGACAGGGTTCCTACGAGCAGTACTTC. Translation gives CSARDNGQGSYEQYF.